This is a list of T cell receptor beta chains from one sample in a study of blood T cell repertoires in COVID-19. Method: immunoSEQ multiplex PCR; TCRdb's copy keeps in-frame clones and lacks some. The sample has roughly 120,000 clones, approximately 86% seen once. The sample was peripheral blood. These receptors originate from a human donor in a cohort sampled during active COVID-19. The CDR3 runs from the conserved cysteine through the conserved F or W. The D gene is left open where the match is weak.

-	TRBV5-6	CASSSWGGYEQYF
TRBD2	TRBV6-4	CASSGGSGTYNEQFF
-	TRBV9	CASSFTPSSYNEQFF
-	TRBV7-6	CASSKSDEQFF
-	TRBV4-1	CASSQAGRGSEQRYF
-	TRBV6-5	CASSYALQGQPQHF
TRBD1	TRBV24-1	CATTDRGGGGYTF
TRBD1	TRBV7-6	CASSRQGSDYEQYF
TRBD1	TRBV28	CASSYPGTGQETQYF
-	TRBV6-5	CASSYPGGTEAFF
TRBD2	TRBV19	CASSIDFRTSGYEQYF
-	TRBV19	CASSPVSLNYGGSSYTF
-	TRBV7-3	CASSSGQTYEQYF
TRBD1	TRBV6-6	CASSYPGQGDEQYF